What follows describes a single T cell receptor beta chain. The data stem from a study of cytomegalovirus exposure and HLA in healthy donors. Study background: An earlier analysis identified approximately 110 million unique TCR beta sequences in some 170 million T cells.

60 Vbeta and 13 Jbeta primers were used in PCR. Method: immunoSEQ multiplex PCR; TCRdb's copy keeps in-frame clones and lacks some. Of around 150,000 clones listed, under 90% are singletons. Per germline, CDR1 SNHLY and CDR2 FYNNEI. Trimming took 4 bases from V and 0 from J, leaving 10 bases between them. The CDR3 loop spans 15 amino acids. The sequenced sample consisted of PBMCs. This clonotype was sampled from a boy younger than 10 in good health and CMV-seronegative. This chain uses TRBV2 with TRBJ1-5; D is unresolved. Here the CDR3 DNA reads TGTGCCAGCAGTGCCGAGAGTTTTAGCAATCAGCCCCAGCATTTT. It specifies CASSAESFSNQPQHF.